The clone carrying this TCR beta chain was observed a handful of times. These data come from a study of blood T cell repertoires in COVID-19. Study as a whole: The study drew acute and convalescent COVID-19 samples from the United States, Italy and Spain.

The CDR3 loop spans 14 amino acids. V dropped 4 bases and J dropped 4 bases, with 11 bases sitting between them. Germline V gene sequence: CDR1 SNHLY, CDR2 FYNNEI. Method: immunoSEQ multiplex PCR; TCRdb's copy keeps in-frame clones and lacks some. The sample holds roughly 360,000 clones; more than 70% are singletons and the top ten take about 1.5%. Sequencing input: PBMCs or T cells enriched from blood (not recorded which). This clonotype was obtained from a man aged 25 to 45 who had recovered from COVID-19. The chain carries TRBV2 and TRBJ1-5; D might be TRBD1 (6 bases). The CDR3 here is CASSALGGNQPQHF. CDR3 DNA sequence: TGTGCCAGCAGTGCATTAGGGGGAAATCAGCCCCAGCATTTT.